This record covers a single T cell receptor (beta chain). The ends were cut back, 2 bases at V and 4 bases at J, with 15 bases in the middle. The length of the CDR3 is 16 residues. Looked up from germline, CDR1 is MGHRA and CDR2 is YSYEKL. These data belong to a study of blood T cell repertoires in COVID-19. Study overall: Specimens from acute and convalescent COVID-19 originated in the United States, Italy and Spain.

Source study methods: It was from reference gene primer amplification that nucleated cell counts were estimated. Sequencing used immunoSEQ multiplex PCR; TCRdb keeps in-frame clones, though not all of them. V, J and clone size were drawn from that table, and D and trimming were deduced from the DNA. The table includes about 330,000 clones, over 75% detected once. The J gene is TRBJ1-3, the V gene TRBV4-1; weak D call: TRBD1 (5 bases). This clonotype originated in a woman aged 45-65 years with active or convalescent COVID-19. The sequenced sample consisted of peripheral blood. The CDR3 loop reads CASSQRGSSAGNTIYF. DNA for the CDR3: TGCGCCAGCAGCCAAAGGGGCTCGTCGGCGGGAAACACCATATATTTT.